Each of the 7 T cell receptor beta chains below was sequenced from the same sample in a study of shared clonotypes between healthy human individuals. Clones were read by immunoSEQ multiplex PCR, and TCRdb kept only the in-frame ones, dropping some. Here the sample spans some 2,400,000 clones, around 95% being singletons. Sequencing was done on a sample of naive CD4+ T cells sorted from blood. As to subset: CD45RA+ positively selected. The source is a man younger than 30 in good health.

This chain uses TRBV27 with TRBJ2-7, with D perhaps being TRBD1 or TRBD2 (5 bases each). Germline assignment: CDR1 MNHEY and CDR2 SMNVEV (reference sequence). The CDR3 is 13 residues long. Trimming took 11 bases from V and 0 from J, leaving 14 bases between them. The CDR3 loop is CASKRGISYEQYF. In nucleotides, the CDR3 is TGTGCCTCTAAGAGGGGCATCTCCTACGAGCAGTACTTC.

V is TRBV6-1 and J is TRBJ1-6, with 7 bases that match TRBD1. CDR1 and CDR2 (germline): MNHNS, SASEGT. This CDR3 region has 16 residues. V shed 2 bases, J shed 5 bases, and the junction held 6 bases outside the gene matches. CDR3 protein: CASSENRGAHNSPLHF. For the CDR3, the DNA is TGTGCCAGCAGTGAAAACAGGGGTGCACATAATTCACCCCTCCACTTT.

This clone was recorded only once. The V call is TRBV12-5, the J call TRBJ2-7; 9 bases fit TRBD1. The CDR3 covers 14 residues. Germline values: CDR1 LGHNT, CDR2 FRNRAP. V trimming: 5 bases; J trimming: 2 bases; junction bases outside the gene matches: 4. CDR3 sequence: CASGAGTGTYEQYF. In nucleotides, the CDR3 is TGTGCTAGTGGTGCCGGGACAGGGACCTACGAGCAGTACTTC.

The chain recombines TRBV7-9 with TRBJ1-2; D is ambiguous. Between the trimmed V and J ends, which lost 1 base and 5 bases, there was a span of 26 bases. The germline V gene encodes CDR1 SEHNR and CDR2 FQNEAQ (reference sequence). The CDR3 is 19 residues long. CDR3 nucleotide sequence: TGTGCCAGCAGCTTAGAGCCGACCGGGAGTCTGAAAGAAAATTATGGCTACACCTTC. Translated, it gives CASSLEPTGSLKENYGYTF.

On this clone itself: Additional DNA sequences in this sample encode the identical CDR3. The chain joins TRBV7-2 to TRBJ2-7; 12 nucleotides agree with TRBD2. Germline CDR1 reads SGHTA; CDR2 reads FQGNSA. The CDR3 sequence is 15 residues long. V was pared by 5 bases and J by 2 bases, with 4 bases of the junction left unmatched. The CDR3 sequence: CASSPRLAGAYEQYF. The CDR3 DNA is TGTGCCAGCAGCCCGCGACTAGCGGGGGCCTACGAGCAGTACTTC.

The chain recombines TRBV6-1 with TRBJ2-5; 8 bases line up with TRBD2. Germline V lookup: CDR1 MNHNS, CDR2 SASEGT. The CDR3 is made up of 17 amino acids. The J segment lost 7 bases and the V segment lost 3 bases, leaving 16 bases of the junction unmatched. The CDR3 sequence: CASSELNSGGPQLTQYF. CDR3 bases: TGTGCCAGCAGTGAGCTTAATTCGGGAGGGCCCCAACTGACCCAGTACTTC.

V is TRBV4-1 and J is TRBJ1-2; D is uncertain. The V gene's germline CDR1 is MGHRA and CDR2 YSYEKL. V lost 0 bases to trimming and J lost 8 bases, with 10 bases between them. This CDR3 is built from 13 residues. CDR3 residues: CASSQDLGFGYTF. CDR3 DNA sequence: TGCGCCAGCAGCCAAGATTTGGGTTTCGGCTACACCTTC.